Shown below are 17 T cell receptor beta chains from a single sample sequenced in a study of T-cell reconstitution after alpha-beta-depleted transplantation in children. The authors prepared the TCRbeta library with unique molecular identifiers. TCRdb passed the PCR reads through MiXCR, listing each CDR3 protein once. The sample has over 450,000 distinct CDR3 sequences; about 10% are singletons. The material was PBMCs, obtained before TCRalphabeta/CD19-depleted stem cell transplant. These receptors were obtained from a child aged 2-15 years with inherited bone marrow failure, due to receive a stem cell transplant.

This clonotype has at least ten counts. J is TRBJ1-1 and V is TRBV5-6; TRBD1 aligns across 7 bases. V lost 0 bases, J lost 1 base, and 6 bases stayed unmatched. CDR3 length: 16 amino acids. Germline V CDR1 and CDR2: SGHDT, YYEEEE. CDR3 sequence reads: CASSLGTGVWNTEAFF. The CDR3 coding sequence is TGTGCCAGCAGCTTGGGGACAGGAGTTTGGAACACTGAAGCTTTCTTT.

This clonotype has a count of ten or more. The chain is built from TRBV9 and TRBJ2-2; 8 bases align to TRBD2. CDR1 is SGDLS and CDR2 is YYNGEE in the germline V gene. CDR3 length: 15 residues. V was pared by 3 bases and J by 2 bases, with 3 bases of the junction left unmatched. The CDR3 spells CASSDSGANTGELFF. The CDR3 bases are TGTGCCAGCAGCGATAGCGGGGCAAACACCGGGGAGCTGTTTTTT.

This clonotype has ten or more counts. The chain is built from TRBV4-3 and TRBJ2-1, with 11 bases fitting TRBD2. The CDR3 has 15 residues. V lost 1 base, J lost 8 bases, and 4 bases stayed unmatched. CDR1 and CDR2 from the germline V gene are LGHNA and YSLEER. CDR3: CASSQGLAGLDEQFF. CDR3 DNA: TGCGCCAGCAGCCAAGGACTAGCGGGACTAGATGAGCAGTTCTTC.

This clonotype was counted at least ten times. The chain recombines TRBV10-2 with TRBJ2-7, with 7 bases aligning to TRBD1. Germline V gene sequence: CDR1 WSHSY, CDR2 SAAADI. After removal of 7 bases from V and 5 bases from J, the junction contained 8 bases not matched to a gene. CDR3 length equals 13 residues. CDR3 nucleotide sequence: TGCGCCAGCACCTCACAGGGGTGGCACGAGCAGTACTTC. Translating it yields CASTSQGWHEQYF.

In its sample, this clonotype was seen a few times. A junction boundary mismatches the germline segment, possibly from a read error. The V and J genes are TRBV20-1 and TRBJ1-6; D is undetermined. Germline V gives CDR1 DFQATT, CDR2 SNEGSKA (reference sequence). This CDR3 contains 14 residues. CDR3 protein: CSARDKERNSPLHF. In DNA form, the CDR3 reads TGCAGTGCAAGAGACAAGGAACGAAATTCACCCCTCCACTTT.

At least ten counts were recorded for this clonotype. V is TRBV2 and J is TRBJ1-1; D is possibly TRBD1 (5 bases). The germline gives CDR1 SNHLY, CDR2 FYNNEI. V lost 0 bases to trimming and J lost 4 bases, with 9 bases between them. This CDR3 contains 14 residues. The CDR3 protein is CASSEAKGVTEAFF. DNA of the CDR3: TGTGCCAGCAGTGAAGCGAAAGGGGTCACTGAAGCTTTCTTT.

Many counts were recorded for this clonotype. This chain uses TRBV5-1 with TRBJ2-1; 10 bases line up with TRBD1. Losses at the gene ends were 4 bases for V and 10 bases for J; bases not matched to a gene: 8. This CDR3 has 14 residues. Germline V gene data show CDR1 as SGHRS and CDR2 as YFSETQ. CDR3 nucleotide sequence: TGCGCCAGCAGCAACCGACAGGGGGCAAGAGAGCAGTTCTTC. Its translation: CASSNRQGAREQFF.

The chain is built from TRBV5-4 and TRBJ2-5; D may correspond to TRBD1 or TRBD2 (5 bases each). Deletions cut 0 bases from V and 5 bases from J, with 14 bases between. This CDR3 has 15 amino acids. The V gene's germline CDR1 is SGHNT and CDR2 YYREEE (reference sequence). The CDR3 DNA reads TGTGCCAGCAGCTTGGGGGACCCTAAATGGGAGACCCAGTACTTC. Amino acids: CASSLGDPKWETQYF. The full variable domain, completed using reference TRBV5-4 and TRBJ2-5, is ETGVTQSPTHLIKTRGQQVTLRCSSQSGHNTVSWYQQALGQGPQFIFQYYREEENGRGNFPPRFSGLQFPNYSSELNVNALELDDSALYLCASSLGDPKWETQYFGPGTRLLVL.

Many counts were recorded for this clonotype. The chain has TRBV20-1 and TRBJ2-1; 9 positions match TRBD1. The CDR3 is 13 residues long. Per the germline V gene, CDR1 is DFQATT and CDR2 is SNEGSKA (reference sequence). V lost 6 bases, J lost 8 bases, and 8 bases stayed unmatched. CDR3 amino acids: CSAPGQGLDEQFF. Here the CDR3 DNA reads TGCAGTGCCCCGGGACAGGGCTTGGATGAGCAGTTCTTC.

This rearrangement joins TRBV13 to TRBJ2-1; 7 bases match TRBD1. The CDR3 has 15 residues. Looked up from germline, CDR1 is PRHDT and CDR2 is FYEKMQ (reference sequence). The V segment lost 4 bases and the J segment 5 bases; nucleotides outside the gene matches: 8. CDR3 nucleotide sequence: TGTGCCAGCAGCTCTCCGGACAGGACCCACAATGAGCAGTTCTTC. Translating gives CASSSPDRTHNEQFF.

The J gene is TRBJ2-5, the V gene TRBV9; no clear D. This CDR3 comprises 14 residues. Trimming shortened V by 4 bases and J by 5 bases, and 15 bases separated the two germline ends. Germline V gene lookup returns CDR1 SGDLS and CDR2 YYNGEE. Here the CDR3 reads CASSPPDGFETQYF. DNA for the CDR3: TGTGCCAGCAGCCCCCCGGATGGGTTTGAGACCCAGTACTTC.

This chain connects TRBV4-3 to TRBJ2-2, with TRBD2 as a possible D gene (5 bases). This CDR3 contains 16 residues. Trimming took 4 bases from V and 6 from J, leaving 18 bases between them. Germline assignment: CDR1 LGHNA and CDR2 YSLEER. CDR3: CASSPASGLESGELFF. The CDR3 DNA reads as TGCGCCAGCAGCCCGGCCAGCGGTCTCGAATCCGGGGAGCTGTTTTTT.

This clonotype was detected many times. V usage is TRBV20-1 and J usage is TRBJ2-3; D is undetermined. There are 14 residues in the CDR3. Trimming pared 1 base from V and 4 bases from J, leaving 12 bases between. Germline CDR1 reads DFQATT; CDR2 reads SNEGSKA (reference sequence). For the CDR3, the DNA is TGCAGTGCTAGAGTCCGGCCGGTAGCAGATACGCAGTATTTT. Its protein product is CSARVRPVADTQYF.

This rearrangement joins TRBV5-4 to TRBJ2-2, with D possibly matching TRBD1 (6 bases). Trimming stripped 1 base from V and 2 bases from J, with 12 bases between. The V gene's germline CDR1 is SGHNT and CDR2 YYREEE (reference sequence). This CDR3 is 16 amino acids long. The DNA of the CDR3 is TGTGCCAGCAGCTTGCGGACAGAGACTAACACCGGGGAGCTGTTTTTT. It codes for CASSLRTETNTGELFF.

This clonotype has at least ten counts. CDR3 DNA sequence: TGTGCCAGCCCTGGAGCTACAGATACGCAGTATTTT. Translating gives CASPGATDTQYF. The rearrangement joins TRBV6-1 to TRBJ2-3; D is uncertain. CDR3 size: 12 residues. CDR1 and CDR2 from the germline V gene are MNHNS and SASEGT. V lost 8 bases and J 3 bases, leaving 9 bases between the germline ends.

There are many counts of this clonotype. The chain employs TRBV12-3 or TRBV12-4 and TRBJ2-1, with TRBD2 identical over 13 bases. The CDR3 loop spans 13 amino acids. The junction had 5 bases not matched to a gene; V was cut back by 6 bases and J by 12 bases. The CDR3, as DNA: TGTGCCAGCAGCCCGGGGACTAGCGGGGCGCAGTTCTTC. This codes for CASSPGTSGAQFF.

This clonotype was seen at least ten times. The chain couples TRBV5-1 to TRBJ2-7, with TRBD1 identical over 7 bases. Per the germline V gene, CDR1 is SGHRS and CDR2 is YFSETQ. After removal of 4 bases from V and 3 bases from J, the junction contained 10 bases not matched to a gene. The CDR3 totals 15 residues. The CDR3: CASSAPGTVDYEQYF. The CDR3 DNA follows: TGCGCCAGCAGCGCACCCGGGACAGTGGACTACGAGCAGTACTTC. Looking up the rest from reference TRBV5-1 and TRBJ2-7 gives the full variable domain: KAGVTQTPRYLIKTRGQQVTLSCSPISGHRSVSWYQQTPGQGLQFLFEYFSETQRNKGNFPGRFSGRQFSNSRSEMNVSTLELGDSALYLCASSAPGTVDYEQYFGPGTRLTVT.